A selection of T cell receptor beta chains follows, all from one sample in a study of CD8+CD57+ T cells in acquired aplastic anemia. Each CDR3 protein is one row after TCRdb ran MiXCR on the reads. The sample carries more than 150,000 distinct CDR3 sequences, roughly half recorded once. Sequencing used sorted CD4+, CD8+, or CD8+CD57+ T cells (not recorded which) from PBMCs. The receptors were sampled from a human donor in good health. Each CDR3 is given with its conserved first and last residue.

V gene: TRBV20-1
J gene: TRBJ2-7
CDR3 protein: CSAPRPGLAGGLGEQYF

V gene: TRBV25-1
J gene: TRBJ2-5
CDR3 protein: CASSQTGGIETQYF

V gene: TRBV20-1
J gene: TRBJ2-1
CDR3 protein: CSASEDLAAVFHEQFF

V gene: TRBV24-1
J gene: TRBJ2-3
CDR3 protein: CATSDYPQGSSTDTQYF

V gene: TRBV24-1
J gene: TRBJ2-7
CDR3 protein: CATSDGGGDHEQYF

V gene: TRBV14
J gene: TRBJ1-1
CDR3 protein: CASSQAGTVGAFF

V gene: TRBV20-1
J gene: TRBJ2-5
CDR3 protein: CSASRRARETQYF

V gene: TRBV6-1
J gene: TRBJ1-6
CDR3 protein: CASRPTGYNSPLHF

V gene: TRBV28
J gene: TRBJ2-7
CDR3 protein: CATGTATYEQYF

V gene: TRBV18
J gene: TRBJ2-5
CDR3 protein: CASSPRSGTGETQYF

V gene: TRBV10-3
J gene: TRBJ1-2
CDR3 protein: CAISETFSEGGYTF

V gene: TRBV10-3
J gene: TRBJ1-6
CDR3 protein: CAISNKDNSPLHF

V gene: TRBV4-3
J gene: TRBJ2-2
CDR3 protein: CASSQGRITRINTGELFF

V gene: TRBV7-2
J gene: TRBJ1-2
CDR3 protein: CASSSGTGISYTF

V gene: TRBV7-2
J gene: TRBJ2-5
CDR3 protein: CASSSDRGQETQYF

V gene: TRBV7-6
J gene: TRBJ2-3
CDR3 protein: CASSLGRPPKSTDTQYF

V gene: TRBV19
J gene: TRBJ2-5
CDR3 protein: CASNRDRTTTQYF

V gene: TRBV3-1
J gene: TRBJ2-6
CDR3 protein: CASSQVSRRASGANVLTF

V gene: TRBV5-4
J gene: TRBJ2-5
CDR3 protein: CASSYRQSETQYF

V gene: TRBV11-3
J gene: TRBJ2-1
CDR3 protein: CASSYPPQGDSNEQFF

V gene: TRBV7-9
J gene: TRBJ2-7
CDR3 protein: CASSKGGVYYEQYF

V gene: TRBV9
J gene: TRBJ1-2
CDR3 protein: CASDSENYGYTF

V gene: TRBV7-8
J gene: TRBJ2-7
CDR3 protein: CASSWGSGTGSNEQYF

V gene: TRBV20-1
J gene: TRBJ2-5
CDR3 protein: CSARVAGRMETQYF

V gene: TRBV19
J gene: TRBJ2-1
CDR3 protein: CAQVAGNSYNEQFF

V gene: TRBV7-2
J gene: TRBJ2-7
CDR3 protein: CASSLAFLAYEQYF

V gene: TRBV7-2
J gene: TRBJ2-1
CDR3 protein: CASRPETYNEQFF

V gene: TRBV6-1
J gene: TRBJ2-5
CDR3 protein: CASSAGLQETQYF

V gene: TRBV6-1
J gene: TRBJ1-6
CDR3 protein: CASFVGSSNSPLHF

V gene: TRBV11-1
J gene: TRBJ2-7
CDR3 protein: CASSPIMAGPSYEQYF

V gene: TRBV19
J gene: TRBJ1-1
CDR3 protein: CASRGTAMNTEAFF

V gene: TRBV10-3
J gene: TRBJ2-1
CDR3 protein: CAISAGTAYNEQFF

V gene: TRBV7-9
J gene: TRBJ1-2
CDR3 protein: CASERGIRYGYTF

V gene: TRBV20-1
J gene: TRBJ2-5
CDR3 protein: CSAGGQQETQYF

V gene: TRBV20-1
J gene: TRBJ2-7
CDR3 protein: CSAPDYRRQEAQYF

V gene: TRBV15
J gene: TRBJ2-2
CDR3 protein: CATSGWNTGELFF

V gene: TRBV24-1
J gene: TRBJ2-3
CDR3 protein: CATSDQNPDTQYF

V gene: TRBV19
J gene: TRBJ2-2
CDR3 protein: CASGTGAARTGELFF

V gene: TRBV12-3/TRBV12-4
J gene: TRBJ1-2
CDR3 protein: CASSRTVPWDGYTF

V gene: TRBV6-5
J gene: TRBJ1-1
CDR3 protein: CASSSILSGGIFSEAFF

V gene: TRBV10-3
J gene: TRBJ2-7
CDR3 protein: CAISERSSGSREQYF

V gene: TRBV29-1
J gene: TRBJ1-5
CDR3 protein: CSVITGGTGNQPQHF

V gene: TRBV10-3
J gene: TRBJ2-7
CDR3 protein: CAISSGTNPYEQYF

V gene: TRBV29-1
J gene: TRBJ2-1
CDR3 protein: CSVLDRVNEQFF

V gene: TRBV20-1
J gene: TRBJ1-2
CDR3 protein: CSARQGARGYTF

V gene: TRBV6-1
J gene: TRBJ2-5
CDR3 protein: CASSEGGLQETQYF

V gene: TRBV20-1
J gene: TRBJ2-2
CDR3 protein: CSASRSSGRSGELFF

V gene: TRBV11-2
J gene: TRBJ2-7
CDR3 protein: CASSLDGTETFDEQYF